Following are 21 T cell receptor beta chains from one sample sequenced in a study of blood T cell repertoires in COVID-19 (dated by TCRdb to the early 2020s). Libraries were made using the immunoSEQ multiplex PCR assay. TCRdb's version of the immuneACCESS table is confined to in-frame rearrangements and falls short of the full clone set. An unresolved V gene accounts for under half of the shortfall where checked; the remainder is of unknown origin. The sample yields 150,000 to 200,000 clones; roughly nine tenths were counted once. The top ten clones comprise approximately 2.1% of the sample. The specimen sequenced was peripheral blood. The receptors were sampled from a man aged 18 to 29 who had recovered from COVID-19.

The rearrangement joins TRBV7-2 to TRBJ2-2; 15 nucleotides agree with TRBD2. This CDR3 region has 17 residues. The trim removed 4 bases at V and 5 bases at J, leaving 5 bases unmatched. The V gene's germline CDR1 is SGHTA and CDR2 FQGNSA. The DNA for the CDR3 is TGTGCCAGCAGCTCAACGGGACTAGCGGGAGGAACCGGGGAGCTGTTTTTT. It codes for CASSSTGLAGGTGELFF.

V usage is TRBV25-1 and J usage is TRBJ1-6; perhaps TRBD1 as D (5 bases). With 7 bases removed from V and 7 bases from J, the gap between germline ends came to 11 bases. The CDR3 sequence is 13 residues long. Germline V gene data show CDR1 as MGHDK and CDR2 as SYGVNS. CDR3 amino acids: CASTTGGNSPLHF. In DNA form, the CDR3 reads TGTGCCAGCACCACAGGAGGGAATTCACCCCTCCACTTT.

The sample holds a few counts of this clone. DNA for the CDR3: TGTGCCAGCAGTTTAGACAGGGTGCAATTTTCACCCCTCCACTTT. This encodes CASSLDRVQFSPLHF. The chain is built from TRBV28 and TRBJ1-6; 7 bases are a match to TRBD1. Germline CDR1 reads MDHEN; CDR2 reads SYDVKM. The V gene end was trimmed by 2 bases and the J gene end by 9 bases; junction bases not matched to a gene: 7. The length of the CDR3 is 15 residues.

The rearrangement uses TRBV11-2 and TRBJ1-1, with a tentative D call TRBD1 (5 bases). Germline CDR1 is SGHAT and CDR2 is FQNNGV. Trimming stripped 3 bases from V and 5 bases from J, with 13 bases between. The CDR3 extends over 14 amino acids. The CDR3 sequence: CASSLQGGVTEAFF. CDR3 DNA: TGTGCCAGCAGCTTGCAGGGCGGAGTAACTGAAGCTTTCTTT.

The genes are TRBV27 and TRBJ1-5, with a weak D call TRBD1 (6 bases). Trimming shortened V by 2 bases and J by 7 bases, and 9 bases separated the two germline ends. The CDR3 runs 13 residues. The germline V gene encodes CDR1 MNHEY and CDR2 SMNVEV (reference sequence). The CDR3 is CASSLETGQPQHF. The CDR3, as DNA: TGTGCCAGCAGTTTAGAAACAGGGCAGCCCCAGCATTTT.

This clone has more than one count but fewer than ten. The chain combines TRBV4-2 with TRBJ2-7; 7 bases fit TRBD2. The CDR3 runs to 16 residues. The germline CDR1 and CDR2 sequences are LGHNA and YNFKEQ. J was trimmed by 0 bases and V by 1 base; bases with no gene match: 6. The CDR3: CASSQGAGEGSYEQYF. CDR3 DNA sequence: TGTGCCAGCAGCCAAGGTGCGGGAGAGGGCTCCTACGAGCAGTACTTC.

The rearrangement uses TRBV5-4 and TRBJ2-7; perhaps TRBD2 as D (6 bases). Germline CDR1 SGHNT, CDR2 YYREEE (reference sequence). The CDR3 spans 14 residues. V dropped 0 bases and J dropped 4 bases, with 11 bases sitting between them. In nucleotides, the CDR3 is TGTGCCAGCAGCTTGGGACTAGTTGGATACGAGCAGTACTTC. The encoded protein is CASSLGLVGYEQYF. The complete variable domain, with remaining parts taken from reference TRBV5-4 and TRBJ2-7, reads ETGVTQSPTHLIKTRGQQVTLRCSSQSGHNTVSWYQQALGQGPQFIFQYYREEENGRGNFPPRFSGLQFPNYSSELNVNALELDDSALYLCASSLGLVGYEQYFGPGTRLTVT.

The V and J genes are TRBV7-9 and TRBJ1-4, with D unresolved. The germline V and J ends were trimmed by 5 bases and 15 bases, with 19 bases remaining between them. The CDR3 is 13 residues long. Germline CDR1 and CDR2: SEHNR and FQNEAQ (reference sequence). The CDR3 nucleotides are TGTGCCAGCAGCCAACTCGGAGACTCGCCGGTGTTTTTT. Residues: CASSQLGDSPVFF.

The V call is TRBV6-2 or TRBV6-3, the J call TRBJ2-7, with 7 bases identical to TRBD1. This CDR3 spans 15 amino acids. V lost 5 bases, J lost 3 bases, and 10 bases stayed unmatched. Germline CDR1 reads MNHEY; CDR2 reads SVGEGT. The DNA for the CDR3 is TGTGCCAGCAGTAACTACGACAGGGCCGACTACGAGCAGTACTTC. Encoded protein: CASSNYDRADYEQYF.

The J gene is TRBJ2-7, the V gene TRBV27, with D tentatively TRBD1 (6 bases). CDR3 length: 14 amino acids. Trimming shortened V by 5 bases and J by 5 bases, and 16 bases separated the two germline ends. The germline V gene has CDR1 MNHEY and CDR2 SMNVEV (reference sequence). The CDR3 region has the DNA TGTGCCAGCAGTCCAATAACAGGGATCCACGAGCAGTACTTC. It yields the protein CASSPITGIHEQYF.

CDR3 DNA: TGTGCCAGCAGTCTGGGTGGGCAGTACCATGGCTACACCTTC. This sequence encodes CASSLGGQYHGYTF. This rearrangement joins TRBV5-6 to TRBJ1-2; D is unresolved. This CDR3 is built from 14 residues. Germline lookup yields CDR1 SGHDT and CDR2 YYEEEE. Trimming took 5 bases from V and 6 from J, leaving 17 bases between them.

The chain employs TRBV10-3 and TRBJ1-2; TRBD1 matches 7 bases. From germline, CDR1 is ENHRY and CDR2 SYGVKD. The J segment lost 5 bases and the V segment lost 6 bases, leaving 6 bases of the junction unmatched. This CDR3 comprises 13 residues. The CDR3: CAIRAGTDYGYTF. The CDR3, as DNA: TGTGCCATCAGGGCCGGGACAGATTATGGCTACACCTTC.

This clone has a single count. This rearrangement joins TRBV9 to TRBJ2-5; 10 nucleotides align to TRBD2. Germline V gene lookup returns CDR1 SGDLS and CDR2 YYNGEE. Trimming at V came to 0 bases and at J to 5 bases, leaving 4 bases not matched to a gene. This CDR3 is built from 15 residues. CDR3 in amino acids: CASSVGASGSETQYF. The CDR3 DNA follows: TGTGCCAGCAGCGTAGGGGCTAGCGGGAGTGAGACCCAGTACTTC.

This clone has a single count. The J gene is TRBJ1-1, the V gene TRBV18, with 8 bases that match TRBD1. The CDR3 spans 16 residues. Per germline, CDR1 KGHSH and CDR2 LQKENI. Germline trimming cut 4 bases from V and 2 bases from J; bases unmatched to any gene: 9. In nucleotides, the CDR3 is TGTGCCAGCTCACTCCCCGGGACAGGCCTCAACACTGAAGCTTTCTTT. As protein: CASSLPGTGLNTEAFF.

The chain joins TRBV2 to TRBJ2-5, with a tentative D call TRBD1 (5 bases). CDR1 SNHLY and CDR2 FYNNEI come from the germline V gene. The V and J ends lost 3 bases and 2 bases respectively, with 16 bases between them. The CDR3 contains 16 residues. CDR3 nucleotides: TGTGCCAGCAGTGACGGGCAGGGCATCGTTCAAGAGACCCAGTACTTC. It yields the protein CASSDGQGIVQETQYF.

The chain recombines TRBV5-1 with TRBJ1-2; D uncertain. Germline assignment: CDR1 SGHRS and CDR2 YFSETQ. Trimming pared 1 base from V and 8 bases from J, leaving 9 bases between. This CDR3 spans 12 amino acids. In DNA form, the CDR3 reads TGCGCCAGCAGCTTGAATCTCAGGGGCTACACCTTC. Protein: CASSLNLRGYTF.

This chain uses TRBV19 with TRBJ2-7; 8 nucleotides match TRBD1. The V gene's germline CDR1 is LNHDA and CDR2 SQIVND (reference sequence). Trimming at V came to 5 bases and at J to 4 bases, leaving 10 bases not matched to a gene. There are 15 residues in the CDR3. This CDR3 is CASSAPGQGGYEQYF. The CDR3 nucleotides read TGTGCCAGTAGTGCCCCCGGACAGGGCGGATACGAGCAGTACTTC.

This rearrangement joins TRBV19 to TRBJ2-1; a possible D gene is TRBD1 (6 bases). CDR1 LNHDA and CDR2 SQIVND come from the germline V gene (reference sequence). This CDR3 is 14 amino acids long. V gave up 6 bases and J gave up 0 bases, with 9 bases separating them. CDR3 DNA: TGTGCCAGTAGACAGGGAAGCTCCTACAATGAGCAGTTCTTC. Translated, it gives CASRQGSSYNEQFF.

This chain joins TRBV9 and TRBJ2-5, with 8 bases matching TRBD1. Trimming cost V 1 base and J 4 bases; bases outside gene matches: 3. There are 14 residues in the CDR3. Germline V gene data show CDR1 as SGDLS and CDR2 as YYNGEE. The CDR3 is CASSVPDRAETQYF. CDR3 bases: TGTGCCAGCAGCGTACCGGACAGGGCAGAGACCCAGTACTTC.

This rearrangement joins TRBV7-2 to TRBJ2-3, with TRBD2 matching 9 bases. V trimming: 1 base; J trimming: 1 base; junction bases outside the gene matches: 0. CDR1 and CDR2 (germline): SGHTA, FQGNSA. This CDR3 contains 15 residues. The chain's CDR3 is CASSLGTSGTDTQYF. CDR3 bases: TGTGCCAGCAGCTTAGGGACTAGCGGCACAGATACGCAGTATTTT.

This clone was seen once. This sequence joins TRBV19 and TRBJ2-3, with D unclear. V shed 0 bases and J shed 6 bases, with 4 bases lying between them. The germline gives CDR1 LNHDA, CDR2 SQIVND (reference sequence). This CDR3 has 12 residues. CDR3: CASSIEGDTQYF. For the CDR3, the DNA is TGTGCCAGTAGTATAGAGGGCGATACGCAGTATTTT.